This record concerns one T cell receptor beta chain sequence. The V end lost 4 bases, the J end lost 5 bases, and 23 bases lay between the germline ends. Germline CDR1 is SEHNR and CDR2 is FQNEAQ (reference sequence). This CDR3 has 18 amino acids. With 10%, 30% or 50% of RNA, 20,000 to 1,000,000 naive CD8 T cells were sequenced. Sorting recovered naive CD8 T cells on a CD8+CD4-CCR7+CD45RA+ profile. Previously described methods and listed TCR primers produced bulk TCR libraries. TCRdb re-called the PCR reads with MiXCR, one entry per CDR3 protein. The sample yields about 330,000 distinct CDR3 sequences, 24% seen once. These data come from a study of molecular identifiers for immune sequencing clone quantification.

The sequenced sample was naive CD8+ T cells from blood, with Jurkat cell RNA spiked in. The subset was: FACS-sorted CD8+CD4-CCR7+CD45RA+ naive T cells. The chain recombines TRBV7-9 with TRBJ2-2; D perhaps matches TRBD2 (6 bases). The TCR sequence derives from a human donor in good health. Some libraries in this study had Jurkat cell RNA spiked in. The CDR3: CASSSPVAGSMGTGELFF. The DNA for the CDR3 is TGTGCCAGCAGCTCCCCCGTCGCGGGGTCAATGGGGACCGGGGAGCTGTTTTTT.